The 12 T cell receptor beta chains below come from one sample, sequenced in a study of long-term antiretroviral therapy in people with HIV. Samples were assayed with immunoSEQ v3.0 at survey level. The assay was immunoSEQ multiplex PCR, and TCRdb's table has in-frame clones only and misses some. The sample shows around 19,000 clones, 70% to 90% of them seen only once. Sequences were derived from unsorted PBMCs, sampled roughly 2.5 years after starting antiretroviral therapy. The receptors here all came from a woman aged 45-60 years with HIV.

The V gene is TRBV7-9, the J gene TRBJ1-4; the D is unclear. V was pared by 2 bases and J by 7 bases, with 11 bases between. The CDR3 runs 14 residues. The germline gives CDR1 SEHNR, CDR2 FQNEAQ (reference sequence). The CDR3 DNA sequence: TGTGCCAGCAGCTTAACCGTCGCGAGTGAAAAACTGTTTTTT. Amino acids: CASSLTVASEKLFF.

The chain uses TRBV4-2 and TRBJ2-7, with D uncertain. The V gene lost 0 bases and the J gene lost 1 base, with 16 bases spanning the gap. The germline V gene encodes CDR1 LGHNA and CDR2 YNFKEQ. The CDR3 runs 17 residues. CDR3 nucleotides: TGTGCCAGCAGCCAAGATGGACGGCGGAAGTCATCCTACGAGCAGTACTTC. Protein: CASSQDGRRKSSYEQYF.

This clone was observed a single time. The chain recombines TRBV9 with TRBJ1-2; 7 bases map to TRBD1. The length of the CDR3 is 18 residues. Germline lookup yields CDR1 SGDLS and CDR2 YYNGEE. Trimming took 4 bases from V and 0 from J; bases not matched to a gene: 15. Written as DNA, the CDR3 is TGTGCCAGCAGCCACCCCCGGACAGGTTCATTTCCTAACTATGGCTACACCTTC. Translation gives CASSHPRTGSFPNYGYTF.

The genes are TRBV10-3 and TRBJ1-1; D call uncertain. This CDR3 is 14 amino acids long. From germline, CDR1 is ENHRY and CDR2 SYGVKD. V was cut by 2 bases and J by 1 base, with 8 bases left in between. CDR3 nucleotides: TGTGCCATCAGTGAGGGGCAGCCGAACACTGAAGCTTTCTTT. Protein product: CAISEGQPNTEAFF.

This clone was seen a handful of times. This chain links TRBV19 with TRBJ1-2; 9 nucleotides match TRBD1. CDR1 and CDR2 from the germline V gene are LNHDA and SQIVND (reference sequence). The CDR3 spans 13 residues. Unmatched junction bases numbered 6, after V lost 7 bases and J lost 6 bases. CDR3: CASTQTGGDGYTF. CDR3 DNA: TGTGCCAGTACCCAGACAGGGGGAGATGGCTACACCTTC.

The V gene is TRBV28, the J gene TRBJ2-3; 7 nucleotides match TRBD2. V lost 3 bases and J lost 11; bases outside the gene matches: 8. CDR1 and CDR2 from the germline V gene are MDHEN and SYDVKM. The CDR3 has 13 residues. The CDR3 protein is CASSFQNSGGQYF. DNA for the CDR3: TGTGCCAGCAGTTTTCAGAATTCGGGGGGGCAGTATTTT. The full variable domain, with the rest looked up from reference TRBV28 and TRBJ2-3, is DVKVTQSSRYLVKRTGEKVFLECVQDMDHENMFWYRQDPGLGLRLIYFSYDVKMKEKGDIPEGYSVSREKKERFSLILESASTNQTSMYLCASSFQNSGGQYFGPGTRLTVL.

CDR3 in DNA: TGTGCCAGCAGCTTGGGAGAACTAGCGGGAAGCACAGATACGCAGTATTTT. Its protein is CASSLGELAGSTDTQYF. The V gene is TRBV7-9, the J gene TRBJ2-3; TRBD2 matches at 10 bases. The CDR3 is 17 residues long. The germline CDR1 and CDR2 sequences are SEHNR and FQNEAQ (reference sequence). V was clipped by 3 bases and J by 0 bases; unmatched bases: 6. Using reference TRBV7-9 and TRBJ2-3 for the parts outside the CDR3, the full variable domain is DTGVSQNPRHKITKRGQNVTFRCDPISEHNRLYWYRQTLGQGPEFLTYFQNEAQLEKSRLLSDRFSAERPKGSFSTLEIQRTEQGDSAMYLCASSLGELAGSTDTQYFGPGTRLTVL.

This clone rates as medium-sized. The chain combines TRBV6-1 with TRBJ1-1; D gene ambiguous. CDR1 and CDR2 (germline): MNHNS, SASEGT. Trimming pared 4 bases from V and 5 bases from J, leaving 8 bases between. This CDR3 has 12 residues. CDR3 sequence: CASSVGETEAFF. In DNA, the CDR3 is TGTGCCAGCAGTGTTGGAGAAACTGAAGCTTTCTTT.

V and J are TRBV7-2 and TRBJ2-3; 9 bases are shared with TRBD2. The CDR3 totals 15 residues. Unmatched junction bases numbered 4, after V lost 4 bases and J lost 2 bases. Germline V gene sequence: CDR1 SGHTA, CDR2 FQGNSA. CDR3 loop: CASSSTSGLTDTQYF. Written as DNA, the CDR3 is TGTGCCAGCAGCTCGACTAGCGGTCTCACAGATACGCAGTATTTT.

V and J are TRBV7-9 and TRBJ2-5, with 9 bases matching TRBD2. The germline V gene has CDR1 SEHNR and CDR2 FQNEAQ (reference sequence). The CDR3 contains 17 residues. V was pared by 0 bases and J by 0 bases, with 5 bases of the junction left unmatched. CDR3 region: CASSLALAGGYQETQYF. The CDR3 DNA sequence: TGTGCCAGCAGCTTAGCGCTTGCGGGAGGGTACCAAGAGACCCAGTACTTC. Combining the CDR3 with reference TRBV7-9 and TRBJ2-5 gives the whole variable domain DTGVSQNPRHKITKRGQNVTFRCDPISEHNRLYWYRQTLGQGPEFLTYFQNEAQLEKSRLLSDRFSAERPKGSFSTLEIQRTEQGDSAMYLCASSLALAGGYQETQYFGPGTRLLVL.

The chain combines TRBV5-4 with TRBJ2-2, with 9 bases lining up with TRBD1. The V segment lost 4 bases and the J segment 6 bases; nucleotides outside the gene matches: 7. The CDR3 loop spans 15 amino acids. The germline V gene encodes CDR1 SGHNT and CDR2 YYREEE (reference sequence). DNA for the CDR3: TGTGCCAGCAGCCCCGGGACAGGGTCAGCCGGGGAGCTGTTTTTT. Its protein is CASSPGTGSAGELFF.

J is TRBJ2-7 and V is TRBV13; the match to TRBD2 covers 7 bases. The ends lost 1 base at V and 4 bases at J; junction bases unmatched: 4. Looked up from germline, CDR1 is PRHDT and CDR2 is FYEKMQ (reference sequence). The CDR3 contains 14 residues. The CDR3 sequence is CASSLAGGKYEQYF. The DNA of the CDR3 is TGTGCCAGCAGCTTAGCGGGAGGTAAATACGAGCAGTACTTC.